Here is one T cell receptor beta chain with its context. This sample stems from a study of blood T cells in healthy people across ages. This CDR3 region has 15 residues. Between the trimmed V and J ends, which lost 4 bases and 4 bases, there was a span of 12 bases. Germline CDR1 reads SGHRS; CDR2 reads YFSETQ. Primers used in a second PCR of about 7 to 12 cycles were a sample-barcoded 5' primer and a J-beta primer mix. TCRdb reprocessed the 5' RACE reads with MiXCR, giving one entry per CDR3 protein. The data hold more than 650,000 distinct CDR3 sequences, with roughly 53% observed a single time. The sequence was collected from a man at least 80 years old in good health. The rearrangement joins TRBV5-1 to TRBJ1-6, with a possible D match to TRBD1 (5 bases). The material sequenced was blood. CDR3: CASSDGTGYNSPLHF. The DNA of the CDR3 is TGCGCCAGCAGCGACGGGACGGGATATAATTCACCCCTCCACTTT. Together with reference TRBV5-1 and TRBJ1-6, the CDR3 gives the full variable domain: KAGVTQTPRYLIKTRGQQVTLSCSPISGHRSVSWYQQTPGQGLQFLFEYFSETQRNKGNFPGRFSGRQFSNSRSEMNVSTLELGDSALYLCASSDGTGYNSPLHFGNGTRLTVT.